The clone carrying this TCR beta chain turned up a few times. Antigen: not known. The sort gate was single viable CD3+CD4+CD8-CD45RO+ cells for memory CD4+ T cells. After thawing, CD4+ T cells were positively selected. The repertoire was sequenced with immunoSEQ multiplex PCR; TCRdb's copy has only in-frame clones and lacks some. The sample yields approximately 50,000 clones, over 65% seen once. This entry is derived from a study of memory CD4+ T cells and cytomegalovirus serostatus. Points from the study as a whole: Each of 55 to 80 CMV-associated TCRbeta sequences occurred in one to five individuals.

Trimming removed 6 bases from V and 6 bases from J; junction bases left unmatched: 12. There are 16 residues in the CDR3. Germline loops: CDR1 LNHDA, CDR2 SQIVND (reference sequence). The clonotype comes from an adult in good health and CMV-seropositive. What was sequenced was memory CD4+ T cells from blood. The gene calls are TRBV19 and TRBJ2-5, with 11 bases lining up with TRBD2. CDR3 in amino acids: CASSPIAGGPGKTQYF. In DNA form, the CDR3 reads TGTGCCAGTAGCCCTATAGCGGGAGGGCCGGGAAAGACCCAGTACTTC.